The clone carrying this T cell receptor beta chain turned up a few times. The antigen remains unidentified. The data were taken from a study of regulatory T cells in long-lasting Graves disease. Study-wide results and limits: Persistent disease favored TRBV28, TRBJ1-2 and TRBJ2-5. It was possible that the small sample size reduced accuracy.

Specified time point: persistent/refractory GD, antithyroid drugs over 5 years with positive TRAb. Extracted PBMC RNA gave rise to the TCR library. This CDR3 region has 14 residues. CDR1 is GTSNPN and CDR2 is SVGIG in the germline V gene (reference sequence). Germline trimming cut 0 bases from V and 9 bases from J; bases unmatched to any gene: 9. Arm-PCR of CDR3 regions with iRepertoire HTBI primers generated TCR beta libraries. A single record per CDR3 protein comes from TCRdb applying MiXCR to the multiplex PCR reads. The table includes a few hundred thousand distinct CDR3 sequences, about 22% detected once.

This clonotype was sampled from a female donor with Graves disease. The J gene is TRBJ2-7, the V gene TRBV30, with 9 bases matching TRBD1. The sample here was peripheral blood mononuclear cells (PBMCs), taken when the disease was refractory, from a patient treated with antithyroid drugs. The CDR3 nucleotides are TGTGCCTGGAGTGTAATTGGGACAGGGAACGGGCAGTACTTC. It specifies CAWSVIGTGNGQYF.